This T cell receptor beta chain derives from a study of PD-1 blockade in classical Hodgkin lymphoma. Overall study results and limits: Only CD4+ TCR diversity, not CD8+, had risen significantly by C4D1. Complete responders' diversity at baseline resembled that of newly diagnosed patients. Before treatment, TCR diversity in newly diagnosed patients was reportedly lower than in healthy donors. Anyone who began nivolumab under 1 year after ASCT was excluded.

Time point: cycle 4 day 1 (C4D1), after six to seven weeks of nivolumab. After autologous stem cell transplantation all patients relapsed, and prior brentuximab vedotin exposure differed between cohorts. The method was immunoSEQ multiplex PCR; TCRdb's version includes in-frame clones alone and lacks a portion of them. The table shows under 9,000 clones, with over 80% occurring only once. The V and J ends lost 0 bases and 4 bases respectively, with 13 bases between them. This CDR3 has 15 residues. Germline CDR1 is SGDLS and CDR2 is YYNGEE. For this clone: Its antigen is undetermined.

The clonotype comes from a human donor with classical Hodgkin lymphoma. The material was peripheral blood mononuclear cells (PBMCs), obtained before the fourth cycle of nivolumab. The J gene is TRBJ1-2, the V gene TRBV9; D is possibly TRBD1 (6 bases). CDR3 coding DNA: TGTGCCAGCAGCGTAGTAGGGCAGGGGCGCTATGGCTACACCTTC. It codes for CASSVVGQGRYGYTF.